This record concerns one TCR beta chain sequence. In the original workflow: Amplification with reference gene primers provided the estimates of nucleated cell counts. The method was immunoSEQ multiplex PCR; TCRdb's version includes in-frame clones alone and lacks a portion of them. V and J calls and clone size come straight from that table; D and trimming were deduced from the DNA. The sample shows just over 300,000 clones, approximately 85% of them seen only once. The sample originates from a study of blood T cell repertoires in COVID-19. Study-level information: COVID-19 samples collected from the United States, Italy and Spain covered acute and convalescent phases.

V was pared by 0 bases and J by 0 bases, with 3 bases between. The CDR3 sequence is 14 residues long. Germline lookup yields CDR1 ENHRY and CDR2 SYGVKD. Participant ages covered roughly 18 to 89 years across about 25 US areas. Participants had their cohort set by participant-reported clinical history. The sequencing sample was made of PBMCs or T cells enriched from blood (not recorded which). The clonotype comes from a man aged 25 to 40 who had recovered from COVID-19. The chain couples TRBV10-3 to TRBJ1-5; D gene uncertain. The CDR3 is CAISESYSNQPQHF. The CDR3 DNA follows: TGTGCCATCAGTGAGTCCTATAGCAATCAGCCCCAGCATTTT.